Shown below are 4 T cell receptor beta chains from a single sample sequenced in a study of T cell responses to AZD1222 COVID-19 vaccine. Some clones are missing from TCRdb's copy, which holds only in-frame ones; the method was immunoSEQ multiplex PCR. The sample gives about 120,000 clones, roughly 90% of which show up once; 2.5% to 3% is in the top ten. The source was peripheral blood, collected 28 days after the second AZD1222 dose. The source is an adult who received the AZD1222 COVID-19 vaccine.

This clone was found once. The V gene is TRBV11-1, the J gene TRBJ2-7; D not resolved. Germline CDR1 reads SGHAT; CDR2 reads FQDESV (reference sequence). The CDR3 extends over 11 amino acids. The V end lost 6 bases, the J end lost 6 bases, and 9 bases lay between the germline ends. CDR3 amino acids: CASSGYAEQYF. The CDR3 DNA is TGTGCCAGCAGTGGCTATGCCGAGCAGTACTTC.

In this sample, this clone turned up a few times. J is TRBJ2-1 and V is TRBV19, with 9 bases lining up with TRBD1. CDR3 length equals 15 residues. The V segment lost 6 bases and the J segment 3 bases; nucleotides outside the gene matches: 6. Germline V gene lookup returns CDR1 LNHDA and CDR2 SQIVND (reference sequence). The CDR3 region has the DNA TGTGCCAGTAGAACCGGGACAGGGTACTACAATGAGCAGTTCTTC. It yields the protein CASRTGTGYYNEQFF. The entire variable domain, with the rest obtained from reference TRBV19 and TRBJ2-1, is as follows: DGGITQSPKYLFRKEGQNVTLSCEQNLNHDAMYWYRQDPGQGLRLIYYSQIVNDFQKGDIAEGYSVSREKKESFPLTVTSAQKNPTAFYLCASRTGTGYYNEQFFGPGTRLTVL.

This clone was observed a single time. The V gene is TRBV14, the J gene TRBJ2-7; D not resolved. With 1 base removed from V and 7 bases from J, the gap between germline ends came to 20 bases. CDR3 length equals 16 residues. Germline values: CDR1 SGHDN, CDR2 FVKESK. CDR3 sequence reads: CASSQVARHLQREQYF. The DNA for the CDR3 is TGTGCCAGCAGCCAAGTCGCGCGGCACCTCCAGCGAGAGCAGTACTTC. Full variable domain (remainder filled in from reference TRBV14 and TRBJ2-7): EAGVTQFPSHSVIEKGQTVTLRCDPISGHDNLYWYRRVMGKEIKFLLHFVKESKQDESGMPNNRFLAERTGGTYSTLKVQPAELEDSGVYFCASSQVARHLQREQYFGPGTRLTVT.

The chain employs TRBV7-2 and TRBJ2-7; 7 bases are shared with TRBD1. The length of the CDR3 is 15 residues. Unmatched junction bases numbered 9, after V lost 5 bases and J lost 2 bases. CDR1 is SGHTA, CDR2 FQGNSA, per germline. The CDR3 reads CASSLQRQGPYEQYF. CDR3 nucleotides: TGTGCCAGCAGCCTTCAAAGACAGGGCCCCTACGAGCAGTACTTC. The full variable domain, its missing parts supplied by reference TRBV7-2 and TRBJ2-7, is GAGVSQSPSNKVTEKGKDVELRCDPISGHTALYWYRQSLGQGLEFLIYFQGNSAPDKSGLPSDRFSAERTGGSVSTLTIQRTQQEDSAVYLCASSLQRQGPYEQYFGPGTRLTVT.